These T cell receptor beta chains were read from a single sample in a study of early T cells in non-severe SARS-CoV-2 infection. TCRdb ran MiXCR on the 5' RACE reads and lists one entry per CDR3 protein. The sample includes 55,000 to 80,000 distinct CDR3 sequences, roughly 11% of them seen just once. Input material: whole blood. The receptors stem from an adult who was a healthcare worker with PCR-confirmed SARS-CoV-2 infection or an uninfected control (not recorded which). Each CDR3 is given with its conserved first and last residue. The order of the fields is CDR3 protein, CDR3 DNA, J gene, clone size, D gene, V gene. D genes are given only for firm matches. Rows may omit the clone size; those that give it use once, few, many or a size class.

CASRVWGTGDQPQHF	TGTGCCAGCCGAGTATGGGGGACAGGTGATCAGCCCCAGCATTTT	TRBJ1-5	.	TRBD1	TRBV19
CSARVATPPNEQFF	TGCAGTGCTAGAGTCGCGACCCCCCCCAATGAGCAGTTCTTC	TRBJ2-1	many	.	TRBV20-1
CASSVVGGYTGELFF	TGTGCCAGCAGCGTAGTGGGCGGATACACCGGGGAGCTGTTTTTT	TRBJ2-2	few	.	TRBV9
CASSLAEEETQYF	TGTGCCAGCAGTTTAGCCGAGGAAGAGACCCAGTACTTC	TRBJ2-5	many	.	TRBV27
CASNSLGGPTYEQYF	TGTGCCAGCAACTCTTTAGGGGGGCCCACCTACGAGCAGTACTTC	TRBJ2-7	many	.	TRBV6-5
CSVEDMRGAQETQYF	TGCAGCGTTGAAGATATGAGGGGCGCACAAGAGACCCAGTACTTC	TRBJ2-5	many	.	TRBV29-1
CSARVFSGSTDTQYF	TGCAGTGCTAGAGTATTCAGCGGGAGCACAGATACGCAGTATTTT	TRBJ2-3	few	.	TRBV20-1
CASSLEGNGYTF	TGTGCCAGCAGCTTAGAGGGCAATGGCTACACCTTC	TRBJ1-2	many	.	TRBV11-2
CASSLEADTQYF	TGTGCCAGCAGCTTAGAGGCAGATACGCAGTATTTT	TRBJ2-3	many	.	TRBV11-2
CASSENRGAHNYGYTF	TGTGCCAGCAGCGAGAATAGGGGGGCTCATAACTATGGCTACACCTTC	TRBJ1-2	many	.	TRBV7-8
CASSSTSGLAGEAYNEQFF	TGTGCCAGCAGCTCGACTTCCGGACTAGCGGGAGAGGCCTACAATGAGCAGTTCTTC	TRBJ2-1	.	TRBD2	TRBV7-9
CSARDRGVSTEAFF	TGCAGTGCTAGAGACAGGGGAGTCAGCACTGAAGCTTTCTTT	TRBJ1-1	many	.	TRBV20-1
CASSLGGVAGDSYEQYF	TGTGCCAGCAGCTTGGGAGGTGTCGCCGGGGACTCCTACGAGCAGTACTTC	TRBJ2-7	many	.	TRBV5-4
CASRFTYNEQFF	TGTGCCAGCAGATTTACCTACAATGAGCAGTTCTTC	TRBJ2-1	many	.	TRBV12-3/TRBV12-4
CASSWTSGSPSSYNEQFF	TGTGCCAGCAGTTGGACTAGCGGGAGCCCTAGCTCCTACAATGAGCAGTTCTTC	TRBJ2-1	few	TRBD2	TRBV2
CASRPDRAYTDTQYF	TGTGCCAGCAGACCCGACAGGGCCTACACAGATACGCAGTATTTT	TRBJ2-3	.	TRBD1	TRBV12-3/TRBV12-4
CASSLGTGTEQFF	TGTGCCAGCAGCTTAGGCACCGGTACTGAGCAGTTCTTC	TRBJ2-1	.	.	TRBV13
CASSLGQGGYNEQFF	TGTGCCAGCAGTTTGGGACAGGGGGGCTACAATGAGCAGTTCTTC	TRBJ2-1	few	TRBD1	TRBV12-3/TRBV12-4
CSASERPGAEAFF	TGCAGTGCTAGTGAAAGGCCGGGGGCTGAAGCTTTCTTT	TRBJ1-1	many	.	TRBV20-1
CASSLTGDYGYTF	TGTGCCAGCAGTTTAACGGGAGACTATGGCTACACCTTC	TRBJ1-2	.	.	TRBV27
CASSWTGQSYTEAFF	TGTGCCAGCAGCTGGACCGGACAGTCGTACACTGAAGCTTTCTTT	TRBJ1-1	few	.	TRBV7-9
CASSSLAGRNNEQFF	TGTGCCAGCAGTTCACTAGCGGGAAGAAACAATGAGCAGTTCTTC	TRBJ2-1	many	TRBD2	TRBV12-3/TRBV12-4
CASSLRAGVNTGELFF	TGTGCCAGCAGTTTACGAGCGGGGGTGAACACCGGGGAGCTGTTTTTT	TRBJ2-2	.	TRBD2	TRBV12-3/TRBV12-4
CASSFRWARTDTQYF	TGTGCCAGCAGCTTTAGGTGGGCCCGCACAGATACGCAGTATTTT	TRBJ2-3	.	.	TRBV5-6
CASSSTGSGETQYF	TGTGCCAGCAGCTCGACAGGGTCAGGGGAGACCCAGTACTTC	TRBJ2-5	.	TRBD1	TRBV7-3
CSVLLGDRQPQHF	TGCAGCGTCTTGCTGGGGGACAGGCAGCCCCAGCATTTT	TRBJ1-5	many	TRBD1	TRBV29-1
CASSFLEGGELFF	TGTGCCAGCAGCTTCCTAGAGGGCGGGGAGCTGTTTTTT	TRBJ2-2	few	.	TRBV11-3
CASSSGFNEQFF	TGTGCCAGCAGTTCAGGGTTCAATGAGCAGTTCTTC	TRBJ2-1	many	.	TRBV12-3/TRBV12-4
CASRRDMPEQFF	TGTGCCAGCAGAAGAGACATGCCTGAGCAGTTCTTC	TRBJ2-1	many	.	TRBV12-3/TRBV12-4
CAWGAGVSTDTQYF	TGTGCCTGGGGGGCTGGGGTTTCCACAGATACGCAGTATTTT	TRBJ2-3	.	.	TRBV30
CASSYTGGTGELFF	TGTGCCAGCAGTTATACGGGAGGGACCGGGGAGCTGTTTTTT	TRBJ2-2	many	TRBD2	TRBV6-2/TRBV6-3
CASTSSRGSEQYF	TGTGCCAGCACTAGTAGCCGGGGAAGCGAGCAGTACTTC	TRBJ2-7	many	.	TRBV28
CASREADTQYF	TGTGCCAGCAGGGAGGCTGATACGCAGTATTTT	TRBJ2-3	many	.	TRBV12-3/TRBV12-4
CSVSVGPEAFF	TGCAGCGTTTCGGTGGGACCTGAAGCTTTCTTT	TRBJ1-1	few	.	TRBV29-1
CAWSVGQAGYEQYF	TGTGCCTGGAGCGTGGGACAGGCGGGCTACGAGCAGTACTTC	TRBJ2-7	few	TRBD1	TRBV30
CSVQGYNEQFF	TGCAGCGTACAGGGTTACAATGAGCAGTTCTTC	TRBJ2-1	many	.	TRBV29-1
CASSRSTGGMYEQYF	TGTGCCAGCAGTAGATCTACTGGGGGCATGTACGAGCAGTACTTC	TRBJ2-7	many	.	TRBV6-5
CATSDGQGVKDTQYF	TGTGCCACCAGCGATGGACAGGGGGTGAAAGATACGCAGTATTTT	TRBJ2-3	once	TRBD1	TRBV24-1
CASSQGRARTSGAQREQFF	TGCGCCAGCAGCCAAGGGCGGGCAAGGACTAGCGGGGCCCAGAGGGAACAGTTCTTC	TRBJ2-1	few	TRBD2	TRBV4-1
CASSLEAPGTEQYF	TGTGCCAGCTCGTTGGAGGCCCCTGGAACCGAGCAGTACTTC	TRBJ2-7	few	.	TRBV11-2
CASSASWDHLFGSTDTQYF	TGTGCCAGCAGCGCCAGCTGGGACCACCTTTTTGGTAGCACAGATACGCAGTATTTT	TRBJ2-3	many	.	TRBV13